This T cell receptor (beta chain) is from a study of identical twins' blood T cells. Overall study: Roughly six alpha and roughly six beta libraries together yielded tens of millions of reads.

The study's findings and limits: Shared CDR3 clonotype counts tracked mainly the product of cloneset sizes. Twins shared more top CDR3 clonotypes than unrelated donors did.

Germline-derived CDR1 and CDR2 are DFQATT and SNEGSKA (reference sequence). The CDR3 covers 13 residues. This clonotype was seen a few times. What it binds is not known. The junction shows a germline mismatch at one end, possibly a read error. Study processing details: Each library had 2.2 to 3.6 million CDR3 reads and about 85,000 to nearly 500,000 clonotypes. MiXCR, applied by TCRdb to the 5' RACE reads, yields one record per CDR3 protein. None of the V and J calls come from the authors' own analysis; TCRdb made them. The sample has 300,000 to 400,000 distinct CDR3 sequences, roughly 31% seen once; the top ten hold roughly 6.1%.

Sequencing was done on a sample of PBMCs. V and J are TRBV20-1 and TRBJ1-5, with no clear D. The sequence came from a woman aged 18-55 years in good health. As DNA, the CDR3 is TGCAGTGCTGGAGAAGGGCTCCATCAGCCCCAGCATTTT. Protein product: CSAGEGLHQPQHF.